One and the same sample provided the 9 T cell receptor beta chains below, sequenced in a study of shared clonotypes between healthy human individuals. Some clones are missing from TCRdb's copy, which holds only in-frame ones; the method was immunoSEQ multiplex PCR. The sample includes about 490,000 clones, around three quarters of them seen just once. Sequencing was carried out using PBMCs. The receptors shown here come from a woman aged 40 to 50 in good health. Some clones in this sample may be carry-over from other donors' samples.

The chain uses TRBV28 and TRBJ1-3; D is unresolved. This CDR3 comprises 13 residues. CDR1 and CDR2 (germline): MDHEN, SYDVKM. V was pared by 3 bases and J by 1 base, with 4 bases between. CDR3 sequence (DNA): TGTGCCAGCAGTTTGGAGTCTGGAAACACCATATATTTT. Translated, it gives CASSLESGNTIYF.

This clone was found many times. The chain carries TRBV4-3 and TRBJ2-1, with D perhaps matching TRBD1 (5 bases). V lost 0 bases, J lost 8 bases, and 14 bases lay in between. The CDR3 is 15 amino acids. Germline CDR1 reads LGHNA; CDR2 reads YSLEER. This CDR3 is CASSQEGATLDEQFF. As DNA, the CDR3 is TGCGCCAGCAGCCAAGAAGGGGCCACCCTGGATGAGCAGTTCTTC.

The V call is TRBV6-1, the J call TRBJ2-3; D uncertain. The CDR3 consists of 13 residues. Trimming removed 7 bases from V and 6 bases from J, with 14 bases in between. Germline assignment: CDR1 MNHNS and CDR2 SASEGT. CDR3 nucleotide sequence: TGTGCCAGCACCTCGAAACATACCGATACGCAGTATTTT. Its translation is CASTSKHTDTQYF.

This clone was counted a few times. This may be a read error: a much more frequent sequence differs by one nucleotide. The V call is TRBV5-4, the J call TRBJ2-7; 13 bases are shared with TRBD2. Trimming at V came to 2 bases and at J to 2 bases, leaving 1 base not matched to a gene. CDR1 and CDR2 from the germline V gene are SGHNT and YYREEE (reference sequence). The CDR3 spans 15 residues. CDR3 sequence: CASSFGTSGTYEQYF. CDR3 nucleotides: TGTGCCAGCAGCTTTGGGACTAGCGGGACCTACGAGCAGTACTTC.

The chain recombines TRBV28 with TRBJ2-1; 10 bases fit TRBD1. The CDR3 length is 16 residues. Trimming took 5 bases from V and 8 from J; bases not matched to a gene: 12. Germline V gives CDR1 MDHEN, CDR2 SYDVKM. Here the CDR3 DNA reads TGTGCCAGCAGTATCTCCGGGACAGGGGTGGGAGATGAGCAGTTCTTC. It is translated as CASSISGTGVGDEQFF. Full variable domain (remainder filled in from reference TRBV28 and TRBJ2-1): DVKVTQSSRYLVKRTGEKVFLECVQDMDHENMFWYRQDPGLGLRLIYFSYDVKMKEKGDIPEGYSVSREKKERFSLILESASTNQTSMYLCASSISGTGVGDEQFFGPGTRLTVL.

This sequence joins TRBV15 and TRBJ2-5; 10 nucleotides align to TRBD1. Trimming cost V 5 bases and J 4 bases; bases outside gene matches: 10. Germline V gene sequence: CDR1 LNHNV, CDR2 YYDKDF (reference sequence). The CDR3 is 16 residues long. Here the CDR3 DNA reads TGTGCCACCAGCCCGTGGACAGGGGGGGTGGGAGAGACCCAGTACTTC. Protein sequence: CATSPWTGGVGETQYF.

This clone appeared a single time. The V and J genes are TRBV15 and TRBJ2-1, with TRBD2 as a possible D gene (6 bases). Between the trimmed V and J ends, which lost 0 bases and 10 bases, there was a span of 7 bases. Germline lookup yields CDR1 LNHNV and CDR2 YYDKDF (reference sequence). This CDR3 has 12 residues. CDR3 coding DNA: TGTGCCACCAGCAGAGAGGCGGGAGAGCAGTTCTTC. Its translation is CATSREAGEQFF.

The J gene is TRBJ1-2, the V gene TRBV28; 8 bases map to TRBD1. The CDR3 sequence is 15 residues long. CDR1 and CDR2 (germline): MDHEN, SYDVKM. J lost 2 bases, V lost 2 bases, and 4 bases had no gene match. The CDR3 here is CASSLRAGGNYGYTF. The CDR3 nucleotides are TGTGCCAGCAGTTTAAGAGCAGGGGGCAACTATGGCTACACCTTC.

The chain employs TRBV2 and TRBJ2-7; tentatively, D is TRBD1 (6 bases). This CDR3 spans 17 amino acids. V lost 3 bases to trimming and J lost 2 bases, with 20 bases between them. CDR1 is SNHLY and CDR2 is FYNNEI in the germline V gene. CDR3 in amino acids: CASSDRTVLVRAYEQYF. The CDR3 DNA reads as TGTGCCAGCAGTGACCGGACAGTGCTTGTTCGTGCCTACGAGCAGTACTTC.